This TCR beta chain was identified during a study of blood T cell repertoires in COVID-19. Study context: The United States, Italy and Spain were the sources of the acute and convalescent COVID-19 samples. In each case, the material was cDNA or gDNA derived from T cells, B-cell-depleted T cells, or PBMCs.

As processed by the authors: From reference gene primer amplification, estimates of nucleated cell counts were derived. Using immunoSEQ multiplex PCR, the repertoire was profiled, and TCRdb retains in-frame clones only, with some absent. V, J and clone size reflect that table, while D and trimming were determined from the DNA. The table shows 150,000 to 180,000 clones, with about three quarters occurring only once. Germline loops: CDR1 SGHAT, CDR2 FQNNGV. The CDR3 is 16 amino acids. The V segment lost 3 bases and the J segment 2 bases; nucleotides outside the gene matches: 2. Input material: peripheral blood. The gene calls are TRBV11-2 and TRBJ2-5; 14 nucleotides line up with TRBD2. This receptor was identified in an elderly man with acute or convalescent COVID-19. The CDR3 sequence is CASSFGTSGGQETQYF. DNA for the CDR3: TGTGCCAGCAGCTTTGGGACTAGCGGGGGTCAAGAGACCCAGTACTTC.